These 21 T cell receptor beta chains were sequenced from one sample in a study of blood T cell repertoires in COVID-19. The method was immunoSEQ multiplex PCR; TCRdb's version includes in-frame clones alone and lacks a portion of them. Of 240,000 or so clones in the sample, about 85% are singletons; the top ten hold roughly 2%. Sequencing was done on a sample of peripheral blood. The receptors here all came from a young man who had recovered from COVID-19.

The rearrangement joins TRBV28 to TRBJ1-5, with 7 bases matching TRBD1. The V gene end was trimmed by 4 bases and the J gene end by 1 base; junction bases not matched to a gene: 7. The CDR3 extends over 16 amino acids. Germline V lookup: CDR1 MDHEN, CDR2 SYDVKM. In DNA form, the CDR3 reads TGTGCCAGCAGTTCCTCTACAGGGGTGAGCAATCAGCCCCAGCATTTT. Protein sequence: CASSSSTGVSNQPQHF.

This CDR3 reads CASTPQTGQGGNQPQHF. CDR3 DNA sequence: TGTGCCAGTACCCCACAGACGGGGCAGGGAGGTAATCAGCCCCAGCATTTT. V gene TRBV19 combines with J gene TRBJ1-5, with TRBD1 as a possible D gene (5 bases). Germline values: CDR1 LNHDA, CDR2 SQIVND (reference sequence). V lost 7 bases and J 4 bases, leaving 23 bases between the germline ends. The CDR3 is 17 amino acids.

This clone was found many times. The chain is built from TRBV18 and TRBJ2-7, with 10 bases aligning to TRBD2. The CDR3 spans 13 residues. Germline lookup yields CDR1 KGHSH and CDR2 LQKENI. Unmatched junction bases numbered 3, after V lost 5 bases and J lost 5 bases. The CDR3 here is CASSGAGGHEQYF. In DNA form, the CDR3 reads TGTGCCAGCTCAGGAGCGGGGGGGCACGAGCAGTACTTC.

The chain recombines TRBV6-4 with TRBJ1-6; D is uncertain. The CDR3 spans 13 residues. Between the trimmed V and J ends, which lost 4 bases and 8 bases, there was a span of 9 bases. Germline values: CDR1 MRHNA, CDR2 SNTAGT. The CDR3 region is CASSAPEDSPLHF. The CDR3 nucleotides are TGTGCCAGCAGTGCGCCGGAGGATTCACCCCTCCACTTT.

Ten or more counts support this clone. V usage is TRBV10-3 and J usage is TRBJ2-7; 8 nucleotides line up with TRBD1. J lost 5 bases, V lost 2 bases, and 2 bases had no gene match. Germline loops: CDR1 ENHRY, CDR2 SYGVKD. The CDR3 consists of 13 residues. The CDR3 region has the DNA TGTGCCATCAGTGAGACGGACAGGGACGAGCAGTACGTC. This gives the protein CAISETDRDEQYV.

Only one count was recorded for this clone. This chain joins TRBV24-1 and TRBJ1-5; 11 positions agree with TRBD1. This CDR3 region has 16 residues. J gave up 3 bases and V 4 bases, and 4 bases lay outside the gene matches. The germline V gene has CDR1 KGHDR and CDR2 SFDVKD. The CDR3 is CATSEGTGGINQPQHF. The CDR3, as DNA: TGTGCCACCAGTGAAGGGACAGGGGGTATCAATCAGCCCCAGCATTTT.

This sequence joins TRBV5-1 and TRBJ1-6; no definite D call. The V end was cut by 1 base, the J end by 9 bases, with 14 bases between. From germline, CDR1 is SGHRS and CDR2 YFSETQ. CDR3 size: 15 residues. Written as DNA, the CDR3 is TGCGCCAGCAGCTTGTCACCAAGTAAAGCTTCACCCCTCCACTTT. It yields the protein CASSLSPSKASPLHF.

V gene TRBV18 combines with J gene TRBJ2-2; D is unclear. V was pared by 2 bases and J by 5 bases, with 6 bases between. The length of the CDR3 is 13 residues. Germline CDR1 and CDR2: KGHSH and LQKENI. In nucleotides, the CDR3 is TGTGCCAGCTCACCAGAAGCGACCGGGGAGCTGTTTTTT. It translates to CASSPEATGELFF.

V is TRBV12-3 or TRBV12-4 and J is TRBJ1-2; TRBD1 agrees at 8 bases. With V trimmed by 6 bases and J by 5 bases, 5 bases remained unmatched. The CDR3 runs 13 residues. CDR3 nucleotides: TGTGCCAGCAGAGAAACAGGGGGTTATGGCTACACCTTC. Its translation is CASRETGGYGYTF.

Only one count was recorded for this clone. Sequence at one end of the junction differs from germline and may be a read error. The V call is TRBV9, the J call TRBJ2-3; 9 bases are shared with TRBD2. The CDR3 has 14 amino acids. Germline lookup yields CDR1 SGDLS and CDR2 YYNGEE. The CDR3 sequence: CAPRGGGRTDTQYF. For the CDR3, the DNA is TGCGCCCCCCGCGGGGGGGGGCGCACAGATACGCAGTATTTT.

The CDR3 DNA follows: TGTGCCAGTCTAATTCGAGGGGGTCGCGAGCAGTACGTC. It codes for CASLIRGGREQYV. J is TRBJ2-7 and V is TRBV21-1; the table's D call TRBD1 went unverified against the DNA. TRBV21-1 counts as a pseudogene. CDR3 size: 13 residues.

Points on this clone: Other DNA sequences in this specimen translate into the identical CDR3. DNA of the CDR3: TGTGCCAGCAGTTCCCCGGGACAGGGAAACTACGAGCAGTACTTC. This sequence encodes CASSSPGQGNYEQYF. V is TRBV6-5 and J is TRBJ2-7; 9 positions match TRBD1. Germline CDR1 reads MNHEY; CDR2 reads SVGAGI. CDR3 size: 15 residues. V shed 4 bases, J shed 3 bases, and the junction held 7 bases outside the gene matches.

V and J are TRBV28 and TRBJ1-5, with unresolved D. Germline V gives CDR1 MDHEN, CDR2 SYDVKM. The CDR3 loop spans 12 amino acids. V was shortened by 4 bases and J by 7 bases, with 8 bases between the two germline ends. Written as DNA, the CDR3 is TGTGCCAGCAGTTCGGGGAGACAGCCCCAGCATTTT. Its translation: CASSSGRQPQHF.

V usage is TRBV4-1 and J usage is TRBJ1-2; 9 nucleotides line up with TRBD1. This CDR3 has 14 amino acids. Per germline, CDR1 MGHRA and CDR2 YSYEKL. V was clipped by 4 bases and J by 5 bases; unmatched bases: 5. Written as DNA, the CDR3 is TGCGCCAGCAGCCGACCCGGGACAGGGTATGGCTACACCTTC. Residues: CASSRPGTGYGYTF.

This clone was found a few times. The chain is built from TRBV19 and TRBJ2-7; tentative D call: TRBD1 (7 bases). Germline CDR1 reads LNHDA; CDR2 reads SQIVND (reference sequence). V lost 5 bases and J lost 6, with 14 bases in between. There are 13 residues in the CDR3. The chain's CDR3 is CASSVNRGGEQYF. CDR3 bases: TGTGCCAGTAGTGTCAACAGGGGAGGCGAGCAGTACTTC.

V gene TRBV24-1 combines with J gene TRBJ2-2, with 8 bases that match TRBD1. With 4 bases clipped from V and 6 bases from J, the junction kept 3 bases outside the gene matches. Germline-derived CDR1 and CDR2 are KGHDR and SFDVKD. The CDR3 length is 14 residues. The CDR3 DNA reads as TGTGCCACCAGTGAGGCAGGGGGCCCCGGGGAGCTGTTTTTT. Protein product: CATSEAGGPGELFF.

This sequence joins TRBV28 and TRBJ1-4; weak D call: TRBD1 (6 bases). V was clipped by 6 bases and J by 4 bases, with 12 bases between them. This CDR3 has 14 residues. The germline V gene has CDR1 MDHEN and CDR2 SYDVKM. For the CDR3, the DNA is TGTGCCAGCAGGTCCGGGACAATTAATGAAAAACTGTTTTTT. Its protein is CASRSGTINEKLFF.

This clone appeared once. V is TRBV5-4 and J is TRBJ2-1, with D possibly TRBD2 on 6 matching bases. Germline assignment: CDR1 SGHNT and CDR2 YYREEE (reference sequence). Trimming pared 7 bases from V and 4 bases from J, leaving 6 bases between. This CDR3 has 11 residues. The CDR3 reads CASGLYNEQFF. CDR3 in DNA: TGTGCCAGCGGACTATACAATGAGCAGTTCTTC.

Only a few counts were recorded for this clone. The rearrangement links TRBV12-3 or TRBV12-4 to TRBJ1-6; D is undetermined. Trimming removed 2 bases at V and 10 bases at J, with 6 bases between. CDR3 size: 12 residues. CDR3 sequence (DNA): TGTGCCAGCAGTTTACTGGAGTCACCCCTCCACTTT. Residues: CASSLLESPLHF.

The chain couples TRBV6-5 to TRBJ2-1, with D tentatively TRBD2 (6 bases). V lost 4 bases and J lost 7, with 11 bases in between. This CDR3 is 13 amino acids long. Per germline, CDR1 MNHEY and CDR2 SVGAGI. The CDR3 region has the DNA TGTGCCAGCAGTTTACTAGCAGGTAATGAGCAGTTCTTC. Protein sequence: CASSLLAGNEQFF.

The chain combines TRBV7-9 with TRBJ2-1; perhaps TRBD2 as D (6 bases). The CDR3 extends over 15 amino acids. Trimming took 5 bases from V and 8 from J, leaving 19 bases between them. In germline, CDR1 is SEHNR, CDR2 FQNEAQ (reference sequence). The CDR3: CASSPAGRPNHEQFF. The DNA of the CDR3 is TGTGCCAGCAGCCCGGCGGGACGACCCAACCATGAGCAGTTCTTC.